Below, one TCR beta chain is given with its context. The target antigen is unknown. The data were obtained in a study of regulatory T cells in long-lasting Graves disease. The authors built TCR beta libraries using iRepertoire HTBI primers and Arm-PCR of CDR3 regions. Authors' data handling: Among the samples, 62 TRBV and 14 TRBJ segments were identified. Using its own MiXCR run on the multiplex PCR reads, TCRdb lists one record per CDR3 protein. The V and J calls reflect TCRdb's pipeline rather than the authors' work. The repertoire consists of 350,000 to 500,000 distinct CDR3 sequences, with 13% to 15% occurring once and the leading ten covering approximately 17%. Specified time point: newly diagnosed GD, antithyroid drugs for less than 3 months. The TCR library was made from RNA that had been extracted from PBMCs in TRIzol. Findings and limits, study-wide: Persistent patients had more shared public clonotypes (around 2,500) than new patients (about 1,000). TCR diversity was lower in persistent Graves' patients than in newly diagnosed ones.

CDR3 size: 15 residues. After removal of 4 bases from V and 5 bases from J, the junction contained 9 bases not matched to a gene. CDR1 is SGHTA, CDR2 FQGNSA, per germline. Separately, the same data were catalogued under a study of T cells in Graves' hyperthyroidism and ophthalmopathy.

The sample in question was peripheral blood mononuclear cells (PBMCs), obtained at new diagnosis, from a patient treated with antithyroid drugs. This chain uses TRBV7-2 with TRBJ2-5, with 8 positions matching TRBD2. This sequence originates from a woman between 50 and 59 years old with Graves disease. The CDR3 sequence: CTSSSVGLAGETQYF. DNA of the CDR3: TGTACCAGCAGCTCAGTCGGACTAGCCGGCGAGACCCAGTACTTC.